The 6 T cell receptor beta chains presented below share a single source sample, sequenced in a study of cytomegalovirus exposure and HLA in healthy donors. Using immunoSEQ multiplex PCR, the repertoire was profiled, and TCRdb retains in-frame clones only, with some absent. This sample has around 350,000 clones; about nine tenths occur once, and the top ten carry 0.83%. The sequenced sample was PBMCs. Source of these receptors: a woman in her late teens or twenties in good health and CMV-seronegative.

This chain links TRBV27 with TRBJ2-7, with 9 bases identical to TRBD2. The germline V gene encodes CDR1 MNHEY and CDR2 SMNVEV (reference sequence). With V trimmed by 5 bases and J by 4 bases, 9 bases remained unmatched. The CDR3 has 15 residues. The CDR3 coding sequence is TGTGCCAGCAGTCCGACTAGCGGAGTTGTTTACGAGCAGTACTTC. Translation gives CASSPTSGVVYEQYF.

This sequence joins TRBV9 and TRBJ1-4; the D is unclear. CDR1 is SGDLS, CDR2 YYNGEE, per germline. The CDR3 has 15 residues. V was trimmed by 0 bases and J by 0 bases, leaving 6 bases between them. The CDR3 here is CASSVGGATNEKLFF. The CDR3 DNA sequence: TGTGCCAGCAGCGTAGGGGGAGCAACTAATGAAAAACTGTTTTTT.

This clone was observed a few times. This sequence joins TRBV7-9 and TRBJ1-1, with D possibly TRBD1 on 5 matching bases. Per germline, CDR1 SEHNR and CDR2 FQNEAQ (reference sequence). The CDR3 is 14 amino acids. The V end lost 2 bases, the J end lost 5 bases, and 12 bases lay between the germline ends. The CDR3 loop reads CASSLTQGGTEAFF. Written as DNA, the CDR3 is TGTGCCAGCAGCTTAACGCAGGGAGGGACTGAAGCTTTCTTT.

The V call is TRBV9, the J call TRBJ2-1; D gene uncertain. Germline V lookup: CDR1 SGDLS, CDR2 YYNGEE. V lost 0 bases and J lost 6, with 19 bases in between. This CDR3 is 17 amino acids long. The CDR3 sequence is CASSVAGQVSLINEQFF. The DNA for the CDR3 is TGTGCCAGCAGCGTAGCCGGCCAGGTCAGTCTTATCAATGAGCAGTTCTTC.

The rearrangement uses TRBV5-1 and TRBJ2-7; 16 bases line up with TRBD2. The J segment lost 4 bases and the V segment lost 0 bases, leaving 4 bases of the junction unmatched. The germline gives CDR1 SGHRS, CDR2 YFSETQ. This CDR3 has 17 amino acids. The CDR3 DNA reads TGCGCCAGCAGCTTGGATGCGGGACTAGCGGGAGGGTACGAGCAGTACTTC. It is translated as CASSLDAGLAGGYEQYF.

This clone was seen just once. CDR3 in amino acids: CAQTRDGYEQYF. The CDR3, as DNA: TGTGCCCAGACTAGGGATGGCTACGAGCAGTACTTC. The chain combines TRBV30 with TRBJ2-7; possible D gene TRBD2, 6 bases. This CDR3 spans 12 amino acids. V was shortened by 8 bases and J by 3 bases, with 14 bases between the two germline ends. The germline gives CDR1 GTSNPN, CDR2 SVGIG (reference sequence).